Following are 22 T cell receptor beta chains from one sample sequenced in a study of early T cells in non-severe SARS-CoV-2 infection. TCRdb recomputed calls from the 5' RACE reads with MiXCR, one row per CDR3 protein. The sample holds roughly 53,000 distinct CDR3 sequences, 9.3% seen once. What was sequenced was whole blood. The source of these receptors is an adult who was a healthcare worker with PCR-confirmed SARS-CoV-2 infection or an uninfected control (not recorded which).

The V and J genes are TRBV12-3 or TRBV12-4 and TRBJ1-5; 7 positions agree with TRBD1. This CDR3 contains 15 residues. V gave up 4 bases and J gave up 3 bases; unmatched junction bases: 6. CDR3 sequence reads: CASSSLTGANQPQHF. CDR3 in DNA: TGTGCCAGCAGTTCCCTCACAGGGGCCAATCAGCCCCAGCATTTT.

The J gene is TRBJ2-2, the V gene TRBV5-1, with 7 bases matching TRBD1. The germline gives CDR1 SGHRS, CDR2 YFSETQ. There are 15 residues in the CDR3. The junction had 4 bases not matched to a gene; V was cut back by 4 bases and J by 1 base. CDR3 sequence: CASSPGDRNTGELFF. The CDR3, as DNA: TGCGCCAGCAGCCCCGGGGACAGGAACACCGGGGAGCTGTTTTTT.

The V and J genes are TRBV12-3 or TRBV12-4 and TRBJ1-1; the match to TRBD1 covers 9 bases. Unmatched junction bases numbered 12, after V lost 6 bases and J lost 4 bases. The CDR3 has 16 amino acids. The CDR3 sequence is CASSFRTGAAGTEAFF. The CDR3 region has the DNA TGTGCCAGCAGCTTTAGGACAGGGGCGGCGGGCACTGAAGCTTTCTTT.

This clonotype was seen only a few times. The chain uses TRBV19 and TRBJ2-3, with TRBD1 identical over 9 bases. Germline-derived CDR1 and CDR2 are LNHDA and SQIVND (reference sequence). J gave up 4 bases and V 7 bases, and 6 bases lay outside the gene matches. The CDR3 spans 14 residues. The CDR3 DNA follows: TGTGCCAGTAACCGGGACAGGGATGCAGATACGCAGTATTTT. Encoded protein: CASNRDRDADTQYF.

This clonotype has only a few counts. The chain is built from TRBV20-1 and TRBJ1-1; D ambiguous. CDR1 and CDR2 from the germline V gene are DFQATT and SNEGSKA (reference sequence). The V end lost 6 bases, the J end lost 1 base, and 12 bases lay between the germline ends. The CDR3 is 13 amino acids. The CDR3 sequence: CSALRRSNTEAFF. CDR3 nucleotide sequence: TGCAGTGCCCTACGCAGGTCGAACACTGAAGCTTTCTTT.

The V and J genes are TRBV3-1 and TRBJ2-1; 8 bases fit TRBD2. This CDR3 has 13 amino acids. CDR1 is LGHDT, CDR2 YNNKEL, per germline (reference sequence). Unmatched junction bases numbered 8, after V lost 1 base and J lost 15 bases. The CDR3 nucleotides are TGTGCCAGCAGCCAAGCAGGAGCGGGGGCCGCGTTCTTC. The encoded protein is CASSQAGAGAAFF.

The J gene is TRBJ2-1, the V gene TRBV11-2, with 11 bases fitting TRBD2. Germline CDR1 is SGHAT and CDR2 is FQNNGV. The CDR3 runs 13 residues. The junction had 5 bases not matched to a gene; V was cut back by 5 bases and J by 11 bases. In DNA form, the CDR3 reads TGTGCCAGCAGCCCCGGACTAGCGGGTCAGCAGTTCTTC. It specifies CASSPGLAGQQFF.

In this sample, this clonotype turned up a few times. The CDR3 DNA sequence: TGTGCCAGTAGTGCCGGTGGACCTAGCTCCTACGAGCAGTACTTC. Its protein product is CASSAGGPSSYEQYF. V usage is TRBV19 and J usage is TRBJ2-7; D call uncertain. This CDR3 contains 15 residues. Germline lookup yields CDR1 LNHDA and CDR2 SQIVND (reference sequence). V gave up 5 bases and J gave up 0 bases, with 14 bases separating them.

V is TRBV4-1 and J is TRBJ2-6; D gene uncertain. Trimming stripped 3 bases from V and 4 bases from J, with 19 bases between. CDR1 and CDR2 (germline): MGHRA, YSYEKL. This CDR3 has 18 amino acids. The CDR3 sequence: CASSHSPPRTTGANVLTF. CDR3 DNA sequence: TGCGCCAGCAGCCACAGCCCCCCTCGAACTACGGGGGCCAACGTCCTGACTTTC.

This clonotype came up a few times. The rearrangement uses TRBV2 and TRBJ2-2; either TRBD1 or TRBD2 may supply D (5 bases each). The CDR3 runs to 15 residues. V was clipped by 6 bases and J by 0 bases, with 11 bases between them. Germline loops: CDR1 SNHLY, CDR2 FYNNEI. CDR3 sequence (DNA): TGTGCCAGCAGCTACAGGAGGTCGAACACCGGGGAGCTGTTTTTT. Amino acids: CASSYRRSNTGELFF.

In its sample, this clonotype was seen many times. The rearrangement joins TRBV29-1 to TRBJ2-3; 7 positions agree with TRBD1. There are 14 residues in the CDR3. The germline V gene has CDR1 SQVTM and CDR2 ANQGSEA. V gave up 4 bases and J gave up 6 bases; unmatched junction bases: 10. The CDR3 loop reads CSVGPRDRVDTQYF. As DNA, the CDR3 is TGCAGCGTTGGGCCCCGGGACAGAGTGGATACGCAGTATTTT.

The table lists this clonotype with many counts. This chain connects TRBV12-3 or TRBV12-4 to TRBJ2-5, with TRBD1 matching over 9 bases. V trimming: 6 bases; J trimming: 1 base; junction bases outside the gene matches: 3. There are 14 residues in the CDR3. The CDR3 sequence: CASSVGQGQETQYF. The CDR3 DNA sequence: TGTGCCAGCAGCGTGGGACAGGGCCAAGAGACCCAGTACTTC.

This clonotype was observed a few times. The genes are TRBV6-6 and TRBJ2-1; 7 positions match TRBD1. Germline V gene sequence: CDR1 MNHNY, CDR2 SVGAGI (reference sequence). CDR3 length: 14 residues. With V trimmed by 4 bases and J by 4 bases, 4 bases remained unmatched. The chain's CDR3 is CASSFDRDYNEQFF. The CDR3 DNA reads TGTGCCAGCAGTTTCGACAGGGATTACAATGAGCAGTTCTTC.

This clonotype has more than one count but fewer than ten. The DNA for the CDR3 is TGTGCCAGCAGCTTAGTCGCCGTTAGGCCCGGGGAGCTGTTTTTT. Protein product: CASSLVAVRPGELFF. The chain links TRBV7-2 to TRBJ2-2; no reliable D call. The length of the CDR3 is 15 residues. V shed 1 base and J shed 6 bases, with 12 bases lying between them. Germline CDR1 is SGHTA and CDR2 is FQGNSA.

V and J are TRBV12-3 or TRBV12-4 and TRBJ2-5; D may correspond to TRBD1 or TRBD2 (5 bases each). The CDR3 runs 13 residues. The V and J ends lost 3 bases and 5 bases respectively, with 10 bases between them. CDR3: CASSFDGTETQYF. CDR3 DNA: TGTGCCAGCAGTTTCGACGGGACGGAGACCCAGTACTTC.

This rearrangement joins TRBV27 to TRBJ2-3; 10 bases agree with TRBD2. Germline V gene data show CDR1 as MNHEY and CDR2 as SMNVEV (reference sequence). V trimming: 6 bases; J trimming: 6 bases; junction bases outside the gene matches: 18. The CDR3 is made up of 18 amino acids. CDR3 nucleotides: TGTGCCAGCAGATTAAATCCTAGCGGGGGCCTAGCGGCGGATACGCAGTATTTT. Residues: CASRLNPSGGLAADTQYF.

This clonotype came up many times. The rearrangement links TRBV7-6 to TRBJ2-5; 10 bases fit TRBD2. CDR3 length: 14 amino acids. Germline V gives CDR1 SGHVS, CDR2 FNYEAQ. Losses at the gene ends were 8 bases for V and 5 bases for J; bases not matched to a gene: 8. The CDR3 DNA sequence: TGTGCCAGCGCCCGGACAGCGGGAGGGGAGACCCAGTACTTC. Translating gives CASARTAGGETQYF. Supplemented by reference TRBV7-6 and TRBJ2-5, the full variable domain reads GAGVSQSPRYKVTKRGQDVALRCDPISGHVSLYWYRQALGQGPEFLTYFNYEAQQDKSGLPNDRFSAERPEGSISTLTIQRTEQRDSAMYRCASARTAGGETQYFGPGTRLLVL.

This clonotype was counted only a few times. V usage is TRBV6-5 and J usage is TRBJ1-1; a possible D gene is TRBD1 (6 bases). The V and J ends lost 0 bases and 7 bases respectively, with 12 bases between them. The length of the CDR3 is 14 residues. Germline V gene lookup returns CDR1 MNHEY and CDR2 SVGAGI. The CDR3 here is CASSYSGGSVEAFF. The DNA of the CDR3 is TGTGCCAGCAGTTACTCAGGGGGTAGCGTTGAAGCTTTCTTT.

This clonotype turned up a few times. The chain is built from TRBV6-6 and TRBJ2-4; the D gene is possibly TRBD2 (6 bases). This CDR3 is 15 amino acids long. The germline V gene has CDR1 MNHNY and CDR2 SVGAGI (reference sequence). The ends were cut back, 5 bases at V and 0 bases at J, with 11 bases in the middle. The CDR3 spells CASSKAGLAKNIQYF. DNA for the CDR3: TGTGCCAGCAGTAAAGCGGGTCTAGCCAAAAACATTCAGTACTTC.

The rearrangement links TRBV19 to TRBJ1-5; D is perhaps TRBD1 (5 bases). V lost 6 bases to trimming and J lost 5 bases, with 8 bases between them. This CDR3 has 12 amino acids. Germline V lookup: CDR1 LNHDA, CDR2 SQIVND (reference sequence). DNA for the CDR3: TGTGCCAGTAGCGACAGCTATCAGCCCCAGCATTTT. Translating gives CASSDSYQPQHF.

This clonotype was seen more than once but under ten times. The chain combines TRBV13 with TRBJ2-3; 8 bases are shared with TRBD2. Unmatched junction bases numbered 6, after V lost 0 bases and J lost 7 bases. From germline, CDR1 is PRHDT and CDR2 FYEKMQ (reference sequence). The CDR3 has 15 amino acids. The CDR3 nucleotides are TGTGCCAGCAGCTTAGGAGCGGGGGCCGTGAATACGCAGTATTTT. This translates into CASSLGAGAVNTQYF.

The chain recombines TRBV14 with TRBJ1-1; unclear D gene. The CDR3 covers 13 residues. With 3 bases removed from V and 2 bases from J, the gap between germline ends came to 7 bases. Germline CDR1 and CDR2: SGHDN and FVKESK. The CDR3: CASSHSRNTEAFF. As DNA, the CDR3 is TGTGCCAGCAGCCATAGCAGAAACACTGAAGCTTTCTTT.